Listed below are T cell receptor beta chains from one sample, sequenced in a study of blood T cell repertoires in COVID-19. Only in-frame clones appear in the TCRdb table, and some are missing; sequencing was by immunoSEQ multiplex PCR. This table has about 220,000 clones, 80% appearing once. Sequencing input: peripheral blood. These TCRs come from a human donor in a cohort sampled during active COVID-19. Both conserved end residues are part of each CDR3. D genes are given only for firm matches. Clone size appears in some rows only: once, few, many, or a class for an expanded clone.

cdr3_length j_call clone_size d_call v_call cdr3_aa cdr3_nt
14 TRBJ2-7 . . TRBV4-1 CASSQGLDSYEQYF TGCGCCAGCAGCCAAGGACTAGACTCCTACGAGCAGTACTTC
14 TRBJ2-5 . TRBD2 TRBV19 CASSITAGEETQYF TGTGCCAGTAGTATAACAGCGGGGGAAGAGACCCAGTACTTC
11 TRBJ1-2 . . TRBV27 CASSSGRHLTF TGTGCCAGCAGTTCGGGGAGGCATCTTACCTTC
14 TRBJ1-2 . TRBD1 TRBV6-6 CASSYDRALYGYTF TGTGCCAGCAGTTACGACAGGGCCCTATATGGCTACACCTTC
14 TRBJ1-5 . . TRBV27 CASSADYSNQPQHF TGTGCCAGCAGTGCGGATTATAGCAATCAGCCCCAGCATTTT
15 TRBJ1-5 few . TRBV10-3 CAISPGSTSNQPQHF TGTGCCATCAGTCCGGGGAGTACCAGCAATCAGCCCCAGCATTTT
15 TRBJ2-3 . TRBD1 TRBV6-6 CASRNRDSGPDTQYF TGTGCCAGCAGAAACCGGGACAGCGGCCCAGATACGCAGTATTTT
16 TRBJ2-2 . . TRBV6-1 CASSEEVGANTGELFF TGTGCCAGCAGTGAAGAAGTGGGGGCCAACACCGGGGAGCTGTTTTTT
14 TRBJ1-1 . TRBD1 TRBV7-2 CASSIQGTNTEAFF TGTGCCAGCAGCATACAGGGGACTAACACTGAAGCTTTCTTT
14 TRBJ1-2 . . TRBV10-3 CAISGSVSNYGYTF TGTGCCATCAGTGGATCGGTCTCTAACTATGGCTACACCTTC
15 TRBJ2-1 . . TRBV7-3 CASSLDLSSYNEQFF TGTGCCAGCAGCTTAGACTTGAGCTCCTACAATGAGCAGTTCTTC
16 TRBJ1-4 many . TRBV6-6 CASSRGTGPGDEKLFF TGTGCCAGCAGTCGAGGTACAGGGCCAGGGGATGAAAAACTGTTTTTT
14 TRBJ2-5 . TRBD2 TRBV25-1 CASSPGWGGETQYF TGTGCCAGCAGTCCCGGCTGGGGGGGGGAGACCCAGTACTTC
11 TRBJ1-1 . . TRBV28 CASIQALEAFF TGTGCCAGCATTCAGGCCCTCGAAGCTTTCTTT
14 TRBJ2-1 once . TRBV24-1 CATSDRRVASEQFF TGTGCCACCAGTGATCGCCGGGTGGCCAGTGAGCAGTTCTTC
14 TRBJ1-1 . . TRBV7-2 CASSLGGGRTEAFF TGTGCCAGCAGCTTAGGAGGAGGGAGAACTGAAGCTTTCTTT
16 TRBJ2-6 . . TRBV19 CASSASQGSGANVLTF TGTGCCAGTAGTGCCTCACAGGGTTCTGGGGCCAACGTCCTGACTTTC
16 TRBJ2-2 . . TRBV5-1 CASSTGRDTATGELFF TGCGCCAGCAGCACGGGCCGGGACACGGCCACCGGGGAGCTGTTTTTT
13 TRBJ2-1 . TRBD2 TRBV7-2 CASSSQRGTEQFF TGTGCCAGCAGCTCCCAGCGGGGTACTGAGCAGTTCTTC
11 TRBJ2-4 . . TRBV7-9 CASGQGNIQYF TGTGCCAGCGGCCAGGGAAACATTCAGTACTTC
15 TRBJ2-7 . TRBD1 TRBV5-4 CASGYRDRLSYEQYF TGTGCCAGCGGCTACCGGGACAGGCTCTCCTACGAGCAGTACTTC
13 TRBJ1-4 . . TRBV28 CASREPAGEKLFF TGTGCCAGCAGGGAACCAGCGGGGGAAAAACTGTTTTTT
18 TRBJ1-4 . TRBD1 TRBV10-3 CAISELGTGARGNEKLFF TGTGCCATCAGTGAGCTCGGGACAGGGGCTCGGGGTAATGAAAAACTGTTTTTT
16 TRBJ1-3 few TRBD1 TRBV7-2 CASSFFRDRAGNTIYF TGTGCCAGCAGCTTCTTTCGGGACAGGGCAGGAAACACCATATATTTT
15 TRBJ2-2 . TRBD1 TRBV6-5 CASKTGTENTGELFF TGTGCCAGCAAAACCGGGACAGAGAACACCGGGGAGCTGTTTTTT
18 TRBJ2-2 . TRBD1 TRBV11-2 CASSLDRSTGGWTGELFF TGTGCCAGCAGCTTAGATCGGTCGACAGGGGGCTGGACCGGGGAGCTGTTTTTT
13 TRBJ1-3 . . TRBV28 CVSKQGGGNTIYF TGTGTTTCAAAGCAGGGTGGGGGAAACACCATATATTTT
11 TRBJ2-7 . . TRBV6-2/TRBV6-3 CASSLRAEQYF TGTGCCAGCAGTTTGAGGGCCGAGCAGTACTTC
18 TRBJ2-3 . . TRBV25-1 CASSEWQGWVINTGTQYF TGTGCCAGCAGTGAATGGCAGGGGTGGGTTATAAACACAGGTACGCAGTATTTT
15 TRBJ2-5 . . TRBV19 CASSIVRTAQETQYF TGTGCCAGTAGTATAGTCAGGACAGCACAAGAGACCCAGTACTTC
14 TRBJ1-5 once TRBD1 TRBV6-5 CASSSGQADQPQHF TGTGCCAGCAGCTCAGGACAGGCTGATCAGCCCCAGCATTTT
14 TRBJ1-5 . . TRBV19 CASQGGASNQPQHF TGTGCCAGCCAAGGCGGGGCTAGCAATCAGCCCCAGCATTTT
16 TRBJ1-1 . . TRBV28 CASPPPARGPGAEAFF TGTGCCAGTCCTCCCCCCGCTCGGGGTCCGGGGGCTGAAGCTTTCTTT